This TCR beta chain was observed in a study of shared clonotypes between healthy human individuals. Study context: The composition of the donors was a couple of women and a few men aged 18 to 49. Study-wide points: Having only a few donors restricted how much genetic and exposure-history diversity was captured. Some clonotypes were shared by all four sorted-subset donors, while others were not shared. The non-shared ones had lower generation probabilities than the shared ones.

Investigators spread the genomic DNA of each subset evenly over several immunoSEQ plates. TCRdb's copy holds only in-frame clones and misses some; the assay was immunoSEQ multiplex PCR. The table records about a million clones, roughly 80% of them present only once. CDR1 is MNHNY and CDR2 is SVGAGI in the germline V gene (reference sequence). This CDR3 contains 10 residues. Trimming pared 5 bases from V and 7 bases from J, leaving 5 bases between. With respect to this clone: Its antigen is not known.

The receptor was derived from a man younger than 30 in good health. What was sequenced was memory CD4+ T cells sorted from blood. Subset of the sample: CD45RA-negative fraction. The J gene is TRBJ1-1, the V gene TRBV6-6; D gene unclear. In DNA, the CDR3 is TGTGCCAGCAGTAACCTTGAAGCTTTCTTT. Its protein is CASSNLEAFF.